This entry lists 8 T cell receptor beta chains sequenced from one sample in a study of control samples from healthy donors and cancer patients. This table comes from immunoSEQ multiplex PCR, and its TCRdb copy is limited to in-frame clones, with some not included. The sample includes roughly 92,000 clones, roughly nine tenths of them seen just once. Sample: blood. Every receptor here comes from a woman aged 45-59 years in good health.

The gene calls are TRBV5-1 and TRBJ1-3, with D hard to call. V was cut by 4 bases and J by 0 bases, with 14 bases left in between. Germline V gives CDR1 SGHRS, CDR2 YFSETQ. The CDR3 totals 16 residues. DNA of the CDR3: TGCGCCAGCAGCAAGATCTCTGGGAACTCTGGAAACACCATATATTTT. This gives the protein CASSKISGNSGNTIYF. Drawing the rest from reference TRBV5-1 and TRBJ1-3, the complete variable domain is KAGVTQTPRYLIKTRGQQVTLSCSPISGHRSVSWYQQTPGQGLQFLFEYFSETQRNKGNFPGRFSGRQFSNSRSEMNVSTLELGDSALYLCASSKISGNSGNTIYFGEGSWLTVV.

The J gene is TRBJ1-1, the V gene TRBV10-3; D remains ambiguous. The length of the CDR3 is 14 residues. Germline V gene data show CDR1 as ENHRY and CDR2 as SYGVKD. V was pared by 0 bases and J by 1 base, with 6 bases between. In DNA, the CDR3 is TGTGCCATCAGTGAGTCCGTAGAGAACACTGAAGCTTTCTTT. Amino acids: CAISESVENTEAFF.

The chain links TRBV3-1 (or the pseudogene TRBV3-2) to TRBJ2-1; D remains unclear. The germline V gene encodes CDR1 LGHDT and CDR2 YNNKEL (reference sequence). The CDR3 is made up of 12 amino acids. Between the trimmed V and J ends, which lost 1 base and 9 bases, there was a span of 7 bases. CDR3 sequence: CASSQVSTEQFF. CDR3 nucleotide sequence: TGTGCCAGCAGCCAAGTTAGTACTGAGCAGTTCTTC.

This clone was seen only once. The V gene is TRBV11-2, the J gene TRBJ2-4; D is uncertain. The CDR3 covers 13 residues. Trimming removed 0 bases at V and 9 bases at J, with 9 bases between. Per germline, CDR1 SGHAT and CDR2 FQNNGV. CDR3 loop: CASSLEYSAIQYF. The CDR3 nucleotides read TGTGCCAGCAGCTTAGAGTATTCGGCCATTCAGTACTTC.

The chain carries TRBV3-1 (or the pseudogene TRBV3-2) and TRBJ2-7; no clear D gene. V was cut by 0 bases and J by 1 base, with 10 bases left in between. This CDR3 spans 15 amino acids. Germline V gene sequence: CDR1 LGHDT, CDR2 YNNKEL (reference sequence). This CDR3 reads CASSQDRGQSYEQYF. The CDR3 DNA reads as TGTGCCAGCAGCCAAGATAGAGGCCAGTCCTACGAGCAGTACTTC.

This clone was observed a single time. This chain joins TRBV5-4 and TRBJ1-1; D is unclear. Germline assignment: CDR1 SGHNT and CDR2 YYREEE (reference sequence). The CDR3 length is 11 residues. Trimming pared 3 bases from V and 2 bases from J, leaving 2 bases between. The CDR3 region has the DNA TGTGCCAGCAGCTCTAACACTGAAGCTTTCTTT. Its protein is CASSSNTEAFF.

The V gene is TRBV2, the J gene TRBJ2-5, with 9 nucleotides matching TRBD2. Looked up from germline, CDR1 is SNHLY and CDR2 is FYNNEI. This CDR3 region has 17 residues. The J segment lost 5 bases and the V segment lost 3 bases, leaving 13 bases of the junction unmatched. This CDR3 is CASSESSGGFRGETQYF. In nucleotides, the CDR3 is TGTGCCAGCAGTGAGAGTAGCGGGGGCTTTCGTGGGGAGACCCAGTACTTC.

The chain recombines TRBV6-5 with TRBJ1-1; D uncertain. Germline V CDR1 and CDR2: MNHEY, SVGAGI. Trimming stripped 5 bases from V and 1 base from J, with 14 bases between. This CDR3 comprises 15 residues. CDR3 in amino acids: CASSKTVRQNTEAFF. Written as DNA, the CDR3 is TGTGCCAGCAGTAAAACGGTCCGTCAGAACACTGAAGCTTTCTTT.